The T cell receptor (beta chain) under discussion was sequenced for a study of blood T cell repertoires in COVID-19. Assay used: immunoSEQ multiplex PCR; TCRdb lists only in-frame clones, some missing. The table has 200,000 to 250,000 clones, about nine tenths seen once. Trimming at V came to 5 bases and at J to 3 bases, leaving 5 bases not matched to a gene. The CDR3 is made up of 15 amino acids. The germline CDR1 and CDR2 sequences are SGHNT and YENEEA. The source of this sequence is a woman between 55 and 75 years old who had recovered from COVID-19. The genes are TRBV11-3 and TRBJ2-7; 12 positions match TRBD1. The sequenced sample was peripheral blood. Here the CDR3 reads CASSPGTGGIYEQYF. For the CDR3, the DNA is TGTGCCAGCAGCCCCGGGACAGGGGGCATCTACGAGCAGTACTTC.